Sequencing of this T cell receptor beta chain was carried out in a study of CD8 T cells in ankylosing spondylitis. Study-wide findings and caveats: Significantly higher representation of disease-linked clones was reported for matched ankylosing spondylitis synovial fluid. A CD8+ phenotype characterized the disease-linked clones, which were relatively rare in peripheral blood. Roughly eight highly homologous variants made up a TCR beta motif that seemed to typify ankylosing spondylitis blood.

This clonotype was counted ten times or more. The antigen is not known. The CDR3 is 15 amino acids. Germline V gives CDR1 DFQATT, CDR2 SNEGSKA (reference sequence). V was pared by 6 bases and J by 4 bases, with 14 bases of the junction left unmatched. Libraries for TCR beta were made by quantitative 5'-RACE with molecular barcodes. One entry per CDR3 protein, called by TCRdb with MiXCR from the 5' RACE reads. The table shows approximately 140,000 distinct CDR3 sequences, with approximately 8.4% occurring only once. The sequence was collected from a male donor with ankylosing spondylitis. Material for sequencing was synovial fluid, either unsorted or a sorted T cell fraction (not recorded which). The rearrangement links TRBV20-1 to TRBJ2-5; 7 positions agree with TRBD2. The DNA of the CDR3 is TGCAGTGCCAGGGATAATGCGGGGGTGTTAGAGACCCAGTACTTC. It codes for CSARDNAGVLETQYF.